The 7 T cell receptor beta chains below all came from one sample that was sequenced in a study of cytomegalovirus exposure and HLA in healthy donors. PCR amplification relied on 60 Vbeta primers (plus 13 Jbeta primers). Using immunoSEQ multiplex PCR, the repertoire was profiled, and TCRdb retains in-frame clones only, with some absent. Here the sample spans 70,000 to 95,000 clones, approximately 82% being singletons. Sequencing was performed on PBMCs. The origin of the receptors is a man aged 35 to 55 in good health and CMV-seronegative.

Points on this clone: The junction does not match germline at one end; this may be a read error. This sequence joins TRBV7-9 and TRBJ2-1, with 11 bases fitting TRBD2. Germline values: CDR1 SEHNR, CDR2 FQNEAQ (reference sequence). The CDR3 covers 15 residues. CDR3 sequence (DNA): TGTTCCAGCAATAGCGGGAGGGTGACCTACAATGAGCAGTTCTTC. Protein product: CSSNSGRVTYNEQFF.

This clone showed up just once. The CDR3 protein is CASSVVEGARGYTF. CDR3 DNA: TGTGCCAGCAGCGTAGTGGAGGGGGCGCGAGGCTACACCTTC. The genes are TRBV9 and TRBJ1-2; 7 bases align to TRBD1. V shed 0 bases and J 8 bases; nucleotides not matched to a gene: 7. The CDR3 totals 14 residues. From germline, CDR1 is SGDLS and CDR2 YYNGEE.

Comments on this clone: The DNA is left out, because the CDR3 cannot be placed on it with certainty; the CDR3 is given as TCRdb lists it. The J gene is TRBJ2-7, the V gene TRBV28; the table gives TRBD2 as D, unverified against the DNA. Per germline, CDR1 MDHEN and CDR2 SYDVKM. Counting both end residues, the CDR3 totals 16 amino acids. This chain's CDR3 is CASSSSASGSPGEQYF.

The chain carries TRBV27 and TRBJ1-1, with 8 bases matching TRBD1. Germline V gene sequence: CDR1 MNHEY, CDR2 SMNVEV (reference sequence). With V trimmed by 5 bases and J by 1 base, 15 bases remained unmatched. The CDR3 consists of 18 residues. CDR3 loop: CASSRGTTVGTGNTEAFF. The DNA for the CDR3 is TGTGCCAGCAGTAGAGGTACCACCGTGGGGACAGGGAACACTGAAGCTTTCTTT.

This chain joins TRBV28 and TRBJ1-2; the match to TRBD1 covers 7 bases. The germline CDR1 and CDR2 sequences are MDHEN and SYDVKM. J was trimmed by 4 bases and V by 3 bases; bases with no gene match: 11. The CDR3 covers 16 residues. CDR3 DNA: TGTGCCAGCAGTTTGTCGGCACAGGGGAAGGGCTATGGCTACACCTTC. Translated, it gives CASSLSAQGKGYGYTF.

The CDR3 is CACRGTSGETQYF. The CDR3 nucleotides read TGTGCCTGCCGTGGGACTAGCGGGGAGACCCAGTACTTC. The chain is built from TRBV2 and TRBJ2-5; 12 bases are a match to TRBD2. This CDR3 comprises 13 residues. The V gene end was trimmed by 11 bases and the J gene end by 5 bases; junction bases not matched to a gene: 6. Germline lookup yields CDR1 SNHLY and CDR2 FYNNEI.

J is TRBJ1-1 and V is TRBV5-8, with 8 bases identical to TRBD1. The germline CDR1 and CDR2 sequences are SGHTS and YDEGEE. This CDR3 has 15 amino acids. The V gene end was trimmed by 2 bases and the J gene end by 1 base; junction bases not matched to a gene: 4. The CDR3 here is CASSFRDRGNTEAFF. The CDR3 bases are TGTGCCAGCAGCTTTCGCGACAGGGGGAACACTGAAGCTTTCTTT. The complete variable domain, with remaining parts taken from reference TRBV5-8 and TRBJ1-1, reads EAGVTQSPTHLIKTRGQQATLRCSPISGHTSVYWYQQALGLGLQFLLWYDEGEERNRGNFPPRFSGRQFPNYSSELNVNALELEDSALYLCASSFRDRGNTEAFFGQGTRLTVV.